This TCR beta chain was retrieved from a study of shared clonotypes between healthy human individuals. The study, taken as a whole, reports: Memory subsets had estimated richness that was generally smaller than that of naive subsets.

CDR3 length: 13 amino acids. The germline V and J ends were trimmed by 0 bases and 2 bases, with 7 bases remaining between them. The V gene's germline CDR1 is GTSNPN and CDR2 SVGIG (reference sequence). None of the donors, who were healthy HIV-negative adults, had recently had acute infections or vaccinations. This clone was seen a single time. Its specificity is unknown. The same CDR3 arises from other DNA sequences in this sample as well. Genomic DNA belonging to each subset was distributed in equal measure over several immunoSEQ plates. The assay was immunoSEQ multiplex PCR, and TCRdb's table has in-frame clones only and misses some. The repertoire holds 2 million to 2.5 million clones, with approximately 95% as singletons.

The V call is TRBV30, the J call TRBJ1-1; D not certain. The source material was naive CD4+ T cells from PBMCs. Subset defined: CD45RA+ positively selected. The sequence was collected from a man aged 18 to 30 in good health. Some clones in this sample may be carry-over from other donors' samples. CDR3 sequence reads: CAWSVRGNTEAFF. The CDR3 DNA sequence: TGTGCCTGGAGTGTACGCGGCAACACTGAAGCTTTCTTT.